Listed below are T cell receptor beta chains from one sample, sequenced in a study of T cells in Graves' hyperthyroidism and ophthalmopathy. TCRdb re-called the multiplex PCR reads through MiXCR, storing one row per CDR3 protein. This sample has approximately 260,000 distinct CDR3 sequences; over 12% occur once, and the top ten carry over 25%. The specimen was blood. The receptors here all came from a woman aged 50 to 65 with Graves' hyperthyroidism that later progressed to Graves' ophthalmopathy. CDR3s leave out the opening cysteine and the closing phenylalanine or tryptophan. D genes are given only for firm matches. Clone size is shown for a subset of rows, as once, few, many or a class of expanded clone.

clone_size	v_call	j_call	d_call	cdr3_aa
many	TRBV2	TRBJ1-6	NA	ASRPLH
many	TRBV13	TRBJ2-1	NA	ASSGRGDYNEQF
NA	TRBV2	TRBJ2-7	TRBD2	AIGLAETYEQY
NA	TRBV4-1	TRBJ2-1	NA	ASSQERRSSYNEQF
many	TRBV3-1	TRBJ1-5	NA	ASSPSYSNQPQH
many	TRBV18	TRBJ1-1	TRBD1	ASSPPRAGGGTEAF
many	TRBV5-1	TRBJ1-4	NA	ASKRDSTNEKLF
many	TRBV27	TRBJ1-6	TRBD1	ASRTGTDSPLH
many	TRBV4-1	TRBJ1-1	NA	ASSISKGPNTEAF
many	TRBV2	TRBJ2-5	TRBD1	ASSLQGAEETQY
many	TRBV6-2/TRBV6-3	TRBJ2-2	NA	ASSDPAAGRNTGELF
NA	TRBV27	TRBJ1-1	NA	ASSRNSKLNTEAF
NA	TRBV25-1	TRBJ1-5	NA	ANLSSESNQPQH
many	TRBV15	TRBJ2-1	TRBD1	ATRRGTGNNEQF
NA	TRBV7-9	TRBJ2-1	TRBD2	ASSLTAGGLASYNEQF
NA	TRBV4-1	TRBJ1-5	NA	ASSRPGGGLNQPQH
many	TRBV20-1	TRBJ2-7	TRBD2	SATEGLAGASYEQY
many	TRBV6-1	TRBJ2-7	NA	ASRTGGEQY
few	TRBV14	TRBJ2-5	NA	ASSQVQRDSAQY
NA	TRBV19	TRBJ2-1	NA	ASSTRGRPPFYNEQF
many	TRBV7-8	TRBJ2-1	TRBD1	ASSLETGRAIEQF
many	TRBV3-1	TRBJ1-2	TRBD1	ASSLPGTGGSGYGYT
many	TRBV3-1	TRBJ1-1	TRBD1	ASSRVQGAEAF
many	TRBV5-1	TRBJ2-2	TRBD2	ASSHRLAIYTGELF
few	TRBV19	TRBJ1-5	TRBD1	ASSPTGVSNQPQH
many	TRBV27	TRBJ2-7	TRBD1	ASRYGTGRTYEQY
NA	TRBV5-1	TRBJ1-1	TRBD1	ASSVAGTGGEEAF
many	TRBV27	TRBJ2-1	TRBD2	ASSPTGTSGTYRSYNEQF
few	TRBV6-1	TRBJ2-1	TRBD2	ASSLQRTSGRKIPNEQF
NA	TRBV4-1	TRBJ1-5	TRBD1	ASSREGQAYQPQH
NA	TRBV19	TRBJ2-1	NA	ASQKAASPYNEQF
few	TRBV9	TRBJ2-1	NA	ASSVEGSYNEQF
few	TRBV7-7	TRBJ2-1	NA	ASSLDETTISNEQF
many	TRBV27	TRBJ2-7	NA	ASSLDPGYEQY
many	TRBV20-1	TRBJ2-3	NA	SARALRRVPLADTQY
many	TRBV20-1	TRBJ2-1	NA	SRPGSYNEQF
few	TRBV2	TRBJ1-2	NA	ASSERARGTYGYT
few	TRBV7-2	TRBJ1-1	NA	ASSWYRIPEAF
many	TRBV11-1	TRBJ1-1	NA	ASSWTSTEAF
NA	TRBV9	TRBJ2-7	NA	ASSGESGGEQY
few	TRBV6-1	TRBJ2-5	NA	ASYESAGQETQY
many	TRBV18	TRBJ1-1	NA	ASSPSRTDLTEAF
NA	TRBV6-1	TRBJ1-6	NA	ASTTELYSPLH
many	TRBV10-3	TRBJ1-2	NA	AINAGTYGYT
few	TRBV7-9	TRBJ2-7	NA	ASGRTLGEQY
many	TRBV20-1	TRBJ2-7	NA	SAWSHGTYEQY
many	TRBV27	TRBJ2-1	NA	ASRRGRGAYNEQF
NA	TRBV11-1	TRBJ2-2	TRBD1	ASRRGTEHTGELF
many	TRBV20-1	TRBJ2-1	TRBD2	SAPKTSGSGNEQF
many	TRBV6-1	TRBJ2-7	TRBD1	ASSFDRDDEQY
many	TRBV20-1	TRBJ2-5	TRBD2	SASGLAGETQY
many	TRBV20-1	TRBJ2-7	NA	SAGIGQGGSEQY
many	TRBV6-1	TRBJ2-3	TRBD2	ASRGLAGGSPGGTQY
once	TRBV6-1	TRBJ2-7	TRBD2	ASSVRGSSYEQY